The 16 T cell receptor beta chains given below trace back to one sample, sequenced in a study of cytomegalovirus exposure and HLA in healthy donors listed by TCRdb under 2017. Library method: the immunoSEQ multiplex PCR assay. For the multiplex PCR, a mixture combining 60 forward primers for TCR Vbeta segments and 13 reverse primers for TCR Jbeta segments was used. The immuneACCESS repertoire file appears here via TCRdb, limited to in-frame rearrangements. These files lack a portion of the clones; in checked studies, under half of the deficit traces to unresolved V genes, and the cause of the others is not known. The sample includes roughly 170,000 clones, with 84% observed a single time. The top ten clonotypes cover 0.8% to 1.3% of the sample. Sequenced: PBMCs. The receptors derive from a young man in good health and CMV-seronegative.

The chain carries TRBV18 and TRBJ2-1, with D maybe TRBD1 (7 bases). The CDR3 has 18 amino acids. With 0 bases removed from V and 5 bases from J, the gap between germline ends came to 20 bases. Germline lookup yields CDR1 KGHSH and CDR2 LQKENI. This chain's CDR3 is CASSPPEFRGTANNEQFF. As DNA, the CDR3 is TGTGCCAGCTCACCACCCGAATTCCGGGGGACAGCCAACAATGAGCAGTTCTTC. The full variable domain, with the rest looked up from reference TRBV18 and TRBJ2-1, is NAGVMQNPRHLVRRRGQEARLRCSPMKGHSHVYWYRQLPEEGLKFMVYLQKENIIDESGMPKERFSAEFPKEGPSILRIQQVVRGDSAAYFCASSPPEFRGTANNEQFFGPGTRLTVL.

This rearrangement joins TRBV5-8 to TRBJ1-1, with 8 positions matching TRBD1. The germline gives CDR1 SGHTS, CDR2 YDEGEE. The CDR3 consists of 17 residues. V shed 5 bases, J shed 0 bases, and the junction held 12 bases outside the gene matches. CDR3 sequence: CASSNRLTGVLNTEAFF. Here the CDR3 DNA reads TGTGCCAGCAGTAATAGGCTGACAGGGGTGTTGAACACTGAAGCTTTCTTT.

The rearrangement uses TRBV11-3 and TRBJ2-7; perhaps TRBD1 as D (6 bases). Germline CDR1 and CDR2: SGHNT and YENEEA. V lost 4 bases and J 4 bases, leaving 14 bases between the germline ends. This CDR3 has 14 residues. The CDR3 DNA reads as TGTGCCAGCAGCTCCGCAGGGGTTTTTTACGAGCAGTACTTC. This gives the protein CASSSAGVFYEQYF.

The CDR3 is CASSGTTSGDYNEQFF. DNA of the CDR3: TGCGCCAGCAGCGGAACGACTAGCGGGGACTACAATGAGCAGTTCTTC. The V gene is TRBV5-1, the J gene TRBJ2-1; 11 nucleotides match TRBD2. CDR1 SGHRS and CDR2 YFSETQ come from the germline V gene. This CDR3 comprises 16 residues. With 4 bases clipped from V and 3 bases from J, the junction kept 6 bases outside the gene matches.

The chain recombines TRBV27 with TRBJ2-1; possible D gene TRBD2, 5 bases. Looked up from germline, CDR1 is MNHEY and CDR2 is SMNVEV (reference sequence). Trimming took off 3 bases at V and 1 base at J, with 7 bases between the two ends. This CDR3 region has 14 residues. The CDR3 protein is CASSFGISYNEQFF. The CDR3 DNA is TGTGCCAGCAGTTTCGGGATATCCTACAATGAGCAGTTCTTC.

This chain uses TRBV7-2 with TRBJ1-1, with D hard to call. Trimming took 5 bases from V and 0 from J, leaving 7 bases between them. CDR1 is SGHTA, CDR2 FQGNSA, per germline. The CDR3 contains 13 residues. The CDR3 DNA reads as TGTGCCAGCAGCCTCGACATGAACACTGAAGCTTTCTTT. Amino acids: CASSLDMNTEAFF.

This chain connects TRBV9 to TRBJ1-4; D is uncertain. Germline V gives CDR1 SGDLS, CDR2 YYNGEE. CDR3 length equals 12 residues. Trimming removed 4 bases at V and 10 bases at J, with 11 bases between. DNA for the CDR3: TGTGCCAGCAGCCCCGCGGGAGGAAAACTGTTTTTT. Translating gives CASSPAGGKLFF. The whole variable domain, filled in from reference TRBV9 and TRBJ1-4, reads DSGVTQTPKHLITATGQRVTLRCSPRSGDLSVYWYQQSLDQGLQFLIQYYNGEERAKGNILERFSAQQFPDLHSELNLSSLELGDSALYFCASSPAGGKLFFGSGTQLSVL.

The V call is TRBV18, the J call TRBJ1-2; D gene uncertain. V dropped 0 bases and J dropped 4 bases, with 12 bases sitting between them. This CDR3 region has 15 residues. The germline gives CDR1 KGHSH, CDR2 LQKENI. CDR3 coding DNA: TGTGCCAGCTCACCACCGCATCGGTTACCCTATGGCTACACCTTC. It yields the protein CASSPPHRLPYGYTF.

This clone has just one count. The chain is built from TRBV25-1 and TRBJ2-5; D not certain. CDR3 size: 12 residues. Germline lookup yields CDR1 MGHDK and CDR2 SYGVNS. Trimming removed 1 base from V and 4 bases from J, with 4 bases in between. The CDR3 DNA sequence: TGTGCCAGCAGTGAATCGGGAGAGACCCAGTACTTC. Amino acid sequence: CASSESGETQYF.

V usage is TRBV2 and J usage is TRBJ2-1, with TRBD2 identical over 14 bases. Per the germline V gene, CDR1 is SNHLY and CDR2 is FYNNEI. Germline trimming cut 7 bases from V and 0 bases from J; bases unmatched to any gene: 2. This CDR3 has 16 residues. CDR3 coding DNA: TGTGCCAGCAAAGGGACTAGCGGGAGCTCCTACAATGAGCAGTTCTTC. This codes for CASKGTSGSSYNEQFF. The full variable domain, completed using reference TRBV2 and TRBJ2-1, is EPEVTQTPSHQVTQMGQEVILRCVPISNHLYFYWYRQILGQKVEFLVSFYNNEISEKSEIFDDQFSVERPDGSNFTLKIRSTKLEDSAMYFCASKGTSGSSYNEQFFGPGTRLTVL.

This clone has only one observation. The chain couples TRBV7-9 to TRBJ2-3; D is possibly TRBD2 (5 bases). The germline V gene has CDR1 SEHNR and CDR2 FQNEAQ (reference sequence). Between the trimmed V and J ends, which lost 6 bases and 1 base, there was a span of 14 bases. The CDR3 length is 15 residues. CDR3 nucleotides: TGTGCCAGCAGAAGAGAGGAGGCCCGCACAGATACGCAGTATTTT. Translated: CASRREEARTDTQYF.

The gene calls are TRBV19 and TRBJ2-7; 8 nucleotides agree with TRBD1. Germline CDR1 and CDR2: LNHDA and SQIVND (reference sequence). The CDR3 runs 17 residues. J lost 3 bases, V lost 5 bases, and 15 bases had no gene match. This CDR3 reads CASSPGAAGGGSYEQYF. CDR3 nucleotide sequence: TGTGCCAGTAGTCCTGGGGCAGCAGGGGGCGGCAGCTACGAGCAGTACTTC.

Details on this clone: This sample includes further DNA sequences coding for the same CDR3. The rearrangement links TRBV18 to TRBJ2-5; 11 bases line up with TRBD1. The V segment lost 3 bases and the J segment 4 bases; nucleotides outside the gene matches: 1. CDR3 size: 14 residues. Germline values: CDR1 KGHSH, CDR2 LQKENI. The CDR3 nucleotides are TGTGCCAGCTCACCCGGGACAGGGGGAGAGACCCAGTACTTC. It specifies CASSPGTGGETQYF.

In its sample, this clone was seen a few times. The chain recombines TRBV6-5 with TRBJ1-1, with D hard to call. The CDR3 covers 15 residues. The V and J ends lost 0 bases and 0 bases respectively, with 8 bases between them. Germline loops: CDR1 MNHEY, CDR2 SVGAGI. The CDR3 DNA reads TGTGCCAGCAGTTACTCCCGGTTGTTGAACACTGAAGCTTTCTTT. It translates to CASSYSRLLNTEAFF.

The chain couples TRBV7-2 to TRBJ1-1, with 7 bases matching TRBD1. Trimming removed 4 bases from V and 3 bases from J; junction bases left unmatched: 5. The CDR3 runs to 14 residues. Per the germline V gene, CDR1 is SGHTA and CDR2 is FQGNSA. CDR3 DNA sequence: TGTGCCAGCAGCTCCGGGACAGTATACACTGAAGCTTTCTTT. This encodes CASSSGTVYTEAFF.

The DNA of the CDR3 is TGCGCCAGCAGTTCTACCTACGAGCAGTACTTC. Protein: CASSSTYEQYF. The V gene is TRBV5-1, the J gene TRBJ2-7, with D uncertain. The CDR3 runs 11 residues. Germline loops: CDR1 SGHRS, CDR2 YFSETQ. Trimming removed 5 bases from V and 2 bases from J, with 5 bases in between.